Sequencing of this TCR beta chain was carried out in a study of blood T cell repertoires in COVID-19. Living in about two dozen US areas, the participants were between about 18 and 95 years of age. A COVID-19 case was met by exposed participants within 2 weeks before study entry. Per germline, CDR1 LNHDA and CDR2 SQIVND (reference sequence). With V trimmed by 6 bases and J by 0 bases, 5 bases remained unmatched. The CDR3 loop spans 16 amino acids. In the study's own analysis: Estimated nucleated cell counts came from reference gene primer amplification. Data came from immunoSEQ multiplex PCR; TCRdb stores just in-frame clones and leaves some out. The V and J calls and clone size are taken from that table; D and trimming were inferred from the DNA. The table has a few hundred thousand clones, about 86% seen once.

The sequenced sample was PBMCs or T cells enriched from blood (not recorded which). This clonotype was sampled from a woman in her thirties who had been exposed to COVID-19. The genes are TRBV19 and TRBJ2-6; TRBD1 agrees at 7 bases. CDR3 sequence reads: CASRDRLHSGANVLTF. CDR3 nucleotides: TGTGCCAGTAGGGACAGGTTACACTCTGGGGCCAACGTCCTGACTTTC.